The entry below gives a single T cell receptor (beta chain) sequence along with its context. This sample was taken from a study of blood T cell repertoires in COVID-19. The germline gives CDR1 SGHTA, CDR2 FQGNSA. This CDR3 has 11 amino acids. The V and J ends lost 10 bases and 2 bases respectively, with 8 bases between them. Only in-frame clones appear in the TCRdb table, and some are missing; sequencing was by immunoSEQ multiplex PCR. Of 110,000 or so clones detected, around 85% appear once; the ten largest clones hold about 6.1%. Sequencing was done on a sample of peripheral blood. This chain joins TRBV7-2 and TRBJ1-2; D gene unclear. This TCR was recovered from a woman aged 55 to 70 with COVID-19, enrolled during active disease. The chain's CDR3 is CATMRNYGYTF. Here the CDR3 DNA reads TGTGCCACCATGAGGAACTATGGCTACACCTTC.